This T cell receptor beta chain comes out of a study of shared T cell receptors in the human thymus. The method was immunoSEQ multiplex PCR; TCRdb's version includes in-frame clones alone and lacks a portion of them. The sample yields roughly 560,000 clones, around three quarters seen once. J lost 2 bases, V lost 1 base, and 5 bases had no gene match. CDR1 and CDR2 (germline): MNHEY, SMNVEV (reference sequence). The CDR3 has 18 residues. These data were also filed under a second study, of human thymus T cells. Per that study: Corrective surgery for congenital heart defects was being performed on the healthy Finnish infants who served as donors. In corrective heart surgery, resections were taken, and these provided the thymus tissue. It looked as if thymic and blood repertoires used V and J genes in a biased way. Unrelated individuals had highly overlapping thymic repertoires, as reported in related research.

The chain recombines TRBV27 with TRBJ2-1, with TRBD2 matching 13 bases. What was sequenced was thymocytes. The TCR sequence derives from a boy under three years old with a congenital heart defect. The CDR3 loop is CASSLCGTSGTTYNEQFF. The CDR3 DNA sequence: TGTGCCAGCAGTTTATGCGGGACTAGCGGGACTACCTACAATGAGCAGTTCTTC.